The present entry profiles one T cell receptor beta chain with its context. Its antigen is still unknown. The record originates from a study of identical twins. The CDR3 contains 18 residues. J lost 3 bases, V lost 1 base, and 13 bases had no gene match. The V gene's germline CDR1 is SGHDN and CDR2 FVKESK. Using its own MiXCR run on the 5' RACE reads, TCRdb lists one record per CDR3 protein. Of 400,000 to 550,000 distinct CDR3 sequences in the sample, 13% to 15% were seen once. Study findings and constraints: Cross-sectional statistical analysis, not tracking of the same donors, underpinned the conclusions.

These records were also assigned to another study, of yellow fever vaccine responses in identical twins.

V is TRBV14 and J is TRBJ2-7; 9 nucleotides agree with TRBD2. This sequence originates from a woman aged 18-35 years in good health. Sequencing used CD4+ T cells sorted from blood. The CDR3 is CASSQGRASGIVFYEQYF. The CDR3 DNA reads TGTGCCAGCAGCCAAGGCAGGGCTAGCGGGATCGTATTCTACGAGCAGTACTTC.